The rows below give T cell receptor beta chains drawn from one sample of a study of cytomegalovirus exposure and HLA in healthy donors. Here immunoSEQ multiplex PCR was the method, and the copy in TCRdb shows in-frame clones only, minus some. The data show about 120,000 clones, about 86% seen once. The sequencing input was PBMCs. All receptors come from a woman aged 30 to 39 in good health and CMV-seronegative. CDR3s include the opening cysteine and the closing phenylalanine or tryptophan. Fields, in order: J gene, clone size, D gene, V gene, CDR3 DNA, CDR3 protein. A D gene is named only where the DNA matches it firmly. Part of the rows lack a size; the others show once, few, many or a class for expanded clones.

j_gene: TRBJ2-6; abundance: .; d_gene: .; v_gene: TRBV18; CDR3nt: TGTGCCAGCTCACCTAACTCTGGGGCCAACGTCCTGACTTTC; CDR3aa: CASSPNSGANVLTF
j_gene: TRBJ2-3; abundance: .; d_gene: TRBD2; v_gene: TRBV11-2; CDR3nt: TGTGCCAGCAGCTCCGGGGGGGCGGGGGTTCCTAGCACAGATACGCAGTATTTT; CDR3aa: CASSSGGAGVPSTDTQYF
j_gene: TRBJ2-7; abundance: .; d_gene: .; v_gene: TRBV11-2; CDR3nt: TGTGCCAGCAGACTAAAACCGGGGGTAGGGTCCTACGAGCAGTACTTC; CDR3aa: CASRLKPGVGSYEQYF
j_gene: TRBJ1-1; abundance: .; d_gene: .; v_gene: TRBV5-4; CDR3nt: TGTGCCAGCACCCCGGGAGGGGGTAACACTGAAGCTTTCTTT; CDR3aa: CASTPGGGNTEAFF
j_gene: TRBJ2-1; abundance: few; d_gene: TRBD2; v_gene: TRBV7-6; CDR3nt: TGTGCCAGCAGCCCGTGGGTATCGGGAGGTAATGAGCAGTTCTTC; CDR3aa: CASSPWVSGGNEQFF
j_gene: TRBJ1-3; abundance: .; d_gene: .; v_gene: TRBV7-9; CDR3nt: TGTGCCAGCAGCTCGGCGACAGGTCGCAACACCATATATTTT; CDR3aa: CASSSATGRNTIYF
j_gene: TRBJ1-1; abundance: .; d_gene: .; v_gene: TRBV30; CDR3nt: TGTGCCTGGAGTCCGGGACAACTTGAAGCTTTCTTT; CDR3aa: CAWSPGQLEAFF
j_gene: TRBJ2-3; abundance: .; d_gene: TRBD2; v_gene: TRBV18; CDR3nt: TGTGCCAGCTCACCCTACGTCCTAGCGGGGCCTAGCACAGATACGCAGTATTTT; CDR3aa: CASSPYVLAGPSTDTQYF
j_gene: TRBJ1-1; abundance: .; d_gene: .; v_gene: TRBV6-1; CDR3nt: TGTGCCAGCAGTGGCCAGGGAGGGAGGAACACTGAAGCTTTCTTT; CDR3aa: CASSGQGGRNTEAFF
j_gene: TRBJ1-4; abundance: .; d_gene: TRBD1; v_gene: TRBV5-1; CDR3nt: TGCGCCAGCAGCCCACAGGGGGCGGGAGAAAAACTGTTTTTT; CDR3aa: CASSPQGAGEKLFF
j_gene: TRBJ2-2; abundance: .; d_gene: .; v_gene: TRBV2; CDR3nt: TGTGCCAGCAGTGGGGACAACACGAACACCGGGGAGCTGTTTTTT; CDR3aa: CASSGDNTNTGELFF
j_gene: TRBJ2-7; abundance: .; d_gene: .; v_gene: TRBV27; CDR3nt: TGTGCCAGCAGTTCCCCAACAGGTTTGGGGGCTAGCGGTTACGAGCAGTACTTC; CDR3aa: CASSSPTGLGASGYEQYF
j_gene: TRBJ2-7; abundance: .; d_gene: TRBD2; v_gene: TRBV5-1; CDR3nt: TGCGCCAGCAGCTTGTCCGCGGGAGGGAACGAGCAGTACTTC; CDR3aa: CASSLSAGGNEQYF
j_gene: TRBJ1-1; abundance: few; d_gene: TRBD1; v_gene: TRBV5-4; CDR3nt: TGTGCCAGCAGCTCACAGGGGATGAACACTGAAGCTTTCTTT; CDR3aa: CASSSQGMNTEAFF
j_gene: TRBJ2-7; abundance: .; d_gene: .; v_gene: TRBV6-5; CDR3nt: TGTGCCAGCAGTGGAAACAGGGAGCACGAGCAGTACTTC; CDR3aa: CASSGNREHEQYF
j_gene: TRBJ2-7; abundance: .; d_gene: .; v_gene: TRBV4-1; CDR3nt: TGCGCCAGCAGCCACCCCGAGGGGGTATACGAGCAGTACTTC; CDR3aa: CASSHPEGVYEQYF
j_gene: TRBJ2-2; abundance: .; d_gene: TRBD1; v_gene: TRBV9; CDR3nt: TGTGCCAGCAGCGTAACCGGGACAGTTACCGGGGAGCTGTTTTTT; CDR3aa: CASSVTGTVTGELFF
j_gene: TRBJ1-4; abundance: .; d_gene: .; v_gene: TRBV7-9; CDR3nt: TGTTCCATCCCGTCCGAGGGAGAAAAACTGTTTTTT; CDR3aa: CSIPSEGEKLFF
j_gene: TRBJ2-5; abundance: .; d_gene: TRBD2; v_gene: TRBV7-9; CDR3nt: TGTTCCAGCAGGAAAAGCGGGGGGACGGAGACCCAGTACTTC; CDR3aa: CSSRKSGGTETQYF
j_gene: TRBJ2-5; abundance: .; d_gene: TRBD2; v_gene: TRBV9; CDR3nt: TGTGCCAGCAGTTCCGGGGGGGGCCAAGAGACCCAGTACTTC; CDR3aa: CASSSGGGQETQYF
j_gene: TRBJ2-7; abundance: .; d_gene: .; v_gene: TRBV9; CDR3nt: TGTGCCAGCAGCGTAAGAACGGGAGACGAGCAGTACTTC; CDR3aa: CASSVRTGDEQYF
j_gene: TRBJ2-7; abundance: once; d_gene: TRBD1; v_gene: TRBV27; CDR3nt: TGTGCCAGCAGTTCCCTGGACAGGGGAGGCTACGAGCAGTACTTC; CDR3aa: CASSSLDRGGYEQYF
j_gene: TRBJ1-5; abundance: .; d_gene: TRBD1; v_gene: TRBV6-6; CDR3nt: TGTGCCAGCAGCCCCGACAGGGGGCGTAATCAGCCCCAGCATTTT; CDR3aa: CASSPDRGRNQPQHF
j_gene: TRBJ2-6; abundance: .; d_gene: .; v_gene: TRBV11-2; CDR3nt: TGTGCCAGCAGCTCCGGAGGCGTCCTGACTTTC; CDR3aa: CASSSGGVLTF
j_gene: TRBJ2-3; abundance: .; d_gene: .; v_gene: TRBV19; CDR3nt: TGTGCCAGTAGTAGGGGCTGGCAGGGTAGCACAGATACGCAGTATTTT; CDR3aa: CASSRGWQGSTDTQYF
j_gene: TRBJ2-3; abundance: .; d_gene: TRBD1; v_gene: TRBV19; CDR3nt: TGTGCCAGTAGACAGGGGCCTGGCACAGATACGCAGTATTTT; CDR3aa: CASRQGPGTDTQYF
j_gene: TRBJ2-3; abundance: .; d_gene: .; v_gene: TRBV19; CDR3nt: TGTGCCAGTAGGGATAGCGGCTCCACAGATACGCAGTATTTT; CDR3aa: CASRDSGSTDTQYF
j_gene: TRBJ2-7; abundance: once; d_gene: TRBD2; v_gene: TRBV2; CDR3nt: TGTGCCAGCAGTGGCCCTAGCGGGAGGTACGAGCAGTACTTC; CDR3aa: CASSGPSGRYEQYF
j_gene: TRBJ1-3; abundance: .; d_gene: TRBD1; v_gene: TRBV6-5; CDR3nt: TGTGCCAGCAGTTCCGGACAGGGATCTGGAAACACCATATATTTT; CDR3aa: CASSSGQGSGNTIYF
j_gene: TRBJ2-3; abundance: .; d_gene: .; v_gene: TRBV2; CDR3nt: TGTGCCAGCAGTGAAAGGGGGCGGGGGGAGACAGATACGCAGTATTTT; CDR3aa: CASSERGRGETDTQYF
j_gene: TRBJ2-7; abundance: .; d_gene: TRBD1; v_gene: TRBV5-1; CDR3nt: TGCGCCAGCAGCTTGTTAGGACAGGGAACCACCCTCTCCTACGAGCAGTACTTC; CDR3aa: CASSLLGQGTTLSYEQYF
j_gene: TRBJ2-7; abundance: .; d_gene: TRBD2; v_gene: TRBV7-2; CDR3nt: TGTGCCAGCAGCCCTTTGGGGACTAGCGGGAGCGAGCAGTACTTC; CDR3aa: CASSPLGTSGSEQYF
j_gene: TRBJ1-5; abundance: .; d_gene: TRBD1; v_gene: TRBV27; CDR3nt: TGTGCCAGCAGTTTCGACAGGGATCAGCCCCAGCATTTT; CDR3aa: CASSFDRDQPQHF
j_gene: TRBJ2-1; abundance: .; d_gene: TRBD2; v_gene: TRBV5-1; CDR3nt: TGCGCCAGCAGCACCTTGACTAGCGGGAGATCACATGAGCAGTTCTTC; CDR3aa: CASSTLTSGRSHEQFF
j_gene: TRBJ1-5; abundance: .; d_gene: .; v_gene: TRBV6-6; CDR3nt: TGTGCCAGCAGTTACTCCGCGGGGGGCCAGCATTTT; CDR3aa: CASSYSAGGQHF
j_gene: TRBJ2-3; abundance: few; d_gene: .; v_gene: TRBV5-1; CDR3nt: TGCGCCAGCAGCCCCAGCGGCACAGATACGCAGTATTTT; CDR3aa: CASSPSGTDTQYF
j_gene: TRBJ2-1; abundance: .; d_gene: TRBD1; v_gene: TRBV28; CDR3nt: TGTGCCAGCACGGGGGACAGGGAATTTTATGAGCAGTTCTTC; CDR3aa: CASTGDREFYEQFF
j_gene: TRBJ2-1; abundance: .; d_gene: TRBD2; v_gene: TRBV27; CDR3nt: TGTGCCAGCAGTTTTCGGGGGACTAGCGGGAGCTCCACCTACAATGAGCAGTTCTTC; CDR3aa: CASSFRGTSGSSTYNEQFF
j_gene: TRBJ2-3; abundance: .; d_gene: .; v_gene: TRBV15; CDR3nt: TGTGCCACCAGCAGAGTGGCGGGCTACGAACCCTCAGATACGCAGTATTTT; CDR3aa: CATSRVAGYEPSDTQYF
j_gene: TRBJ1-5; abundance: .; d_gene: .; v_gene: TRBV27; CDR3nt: TGTGCCAGCAGTTCGTCGGGGTACGATAGCAATCAGCCCCAGCATTTT; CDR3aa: CASSSSGYDSNQPQHF
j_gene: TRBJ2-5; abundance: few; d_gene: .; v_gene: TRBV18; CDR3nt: TGTGCCAGCTCACCCGGGAAAGAGACCCAGTACTTC; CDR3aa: CASSPGKETQYF
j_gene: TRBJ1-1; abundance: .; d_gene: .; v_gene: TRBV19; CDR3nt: TGTGCCAGTAGTATTTCTGGAGGAGTTAACACTGAAGCTTTCTTT; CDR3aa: CASSISGGVNTEAFF
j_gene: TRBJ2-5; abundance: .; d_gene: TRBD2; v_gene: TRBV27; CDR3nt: TGTGCCAGCAGTTGGGGAAGCGGGGGACCCCAAGAGACCCAGTACTTC; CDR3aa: CASSWGSGGPQETQYF
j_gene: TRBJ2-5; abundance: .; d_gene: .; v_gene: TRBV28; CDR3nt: TGTGCCAGCAGTACTAACCCCGGTAGCGAAAAAGAGACCCAGTACTTC; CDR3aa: CASSTNPGSEKETQYF
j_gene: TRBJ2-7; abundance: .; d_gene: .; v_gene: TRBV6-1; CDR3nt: TGTGCCAGCAGTGAAGACTACAGGGTTTTGCCGTACGAGCAGTACTTC; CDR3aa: CASSEDYRVLPYEQYF
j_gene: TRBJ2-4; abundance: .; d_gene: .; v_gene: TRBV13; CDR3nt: TGTGCCAGCAGCTTAGTGGTGGGAGAGGGCATTCAGTACTTC; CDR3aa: CASSLVVGEGIQYF
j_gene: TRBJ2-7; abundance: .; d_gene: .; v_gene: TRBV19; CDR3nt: TGTGCCAGTAGTGCCACAGGGTCGGCCTACGAGCAGTACTTC; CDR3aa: CASSATGSAYEQYF
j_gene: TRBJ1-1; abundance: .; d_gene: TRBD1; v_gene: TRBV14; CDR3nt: TGTGCCAGCAGTCATAGGACAGGGGGCGTCACTGAAGCTTTCTTT; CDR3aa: CASSHRTGGVTEAFF
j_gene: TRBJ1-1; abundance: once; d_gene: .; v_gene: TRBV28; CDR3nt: TGTGCCAGCAGTCCAAGGGGGAACACTGAAGCTTTCTTT; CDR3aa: CASSPRGNTEAFF
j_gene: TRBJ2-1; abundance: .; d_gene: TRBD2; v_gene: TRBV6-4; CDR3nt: TGTGCCAGCAGCACCGGGACTAGAGGAGACAATGAGCAGTTCTTC; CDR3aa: CASSTGTRGDNEQFF
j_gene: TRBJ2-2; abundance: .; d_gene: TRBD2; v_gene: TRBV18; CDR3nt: TGTGCCAGCTCACCAAGGACTAGCGGGAGAAACACCGGGGAGCTGTTTTTT; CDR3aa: CASSPRTSGRNTGELFF
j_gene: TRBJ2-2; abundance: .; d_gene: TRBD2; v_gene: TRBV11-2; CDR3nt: TGTGCCAGCAGCCCCAGACTAGCGGGAGCCGGGGAGCTGTTTTTT; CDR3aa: CASSPRLAGAGELFF
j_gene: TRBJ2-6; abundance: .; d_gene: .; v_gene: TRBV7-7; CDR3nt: TGTGCCAGCAGCTTAGGTCCCTTATCTGGGGCCAACGTCCTGACTTTC; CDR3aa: CASSLGPLSGANVLTF
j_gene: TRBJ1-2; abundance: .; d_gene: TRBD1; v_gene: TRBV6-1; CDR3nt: TGTGCCAGCAGTGGACAACAGGGGGCTGACTATGGCTACACCTTC; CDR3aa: CASSGQQGADYGYTF
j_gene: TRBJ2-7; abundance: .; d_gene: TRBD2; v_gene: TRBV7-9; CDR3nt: TGTTCCAGCAGCTTTGATGGGACTAGCGGGACCGAGCAGTACTTC; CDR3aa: CSSSFDGTSGTEQYF
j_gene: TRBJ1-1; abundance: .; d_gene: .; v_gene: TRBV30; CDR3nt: TGTGCCTGGAGTAAGGTCGGAGGCACTGAAGCTTTCTTT; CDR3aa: CAWSKVGGTEAFF
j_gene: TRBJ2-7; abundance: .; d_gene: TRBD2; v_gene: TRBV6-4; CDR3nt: TGTGCCAGCAGTGACTCGGGACTAGCGCTACACTACGAGCAGTACTTC; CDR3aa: CASSDSGLALHYEQYF
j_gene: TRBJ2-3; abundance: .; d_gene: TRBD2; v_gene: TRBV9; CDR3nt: TGTGCCAGCAGCTCCGGGGGGGGACGGGGCACAGATACGCAGTATTTT; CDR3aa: CASSSGGGRGTDTQYF
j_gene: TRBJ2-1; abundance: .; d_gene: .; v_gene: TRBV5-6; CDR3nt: TGTGCCAGCAGCCTTTCCCCTAGTCGGAGCTCCTACAATGAGCAGTTCTTC; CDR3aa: CASSLSPSRSSYNEQFF
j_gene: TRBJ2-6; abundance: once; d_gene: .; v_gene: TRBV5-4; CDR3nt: TGTGCCACCCCCGCTCCAGGGCTTCCCTCTGGGGCCAACGTCCTGACTTTC; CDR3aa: CATPAPGLPSGANVLTF